These 9 T cell receptor beta chains share one sample of origin, sequenced in a study of shared clonotypes between healthy human individuals. Some clones are missing from TCRdb's copy, which holds only in-frame ones; the method was immunoSEQ multiplex PCR. The sample holds 2,100,000 or so clones, approximately 94% seen once. The sample consisted of naive CD4+ T cells sorted from blood. Regarding subset: CD45RA+ positively selected. These receptor sequences come from a man between 18 and 29 years old in good health.

In the case of this clone: Other DNA sequences within the sample encode an identical CDR3. DNA for the CDR3: TGTGCCAGCTCACCGACAGGGGCCACTGAAGCTTTCTTT. Translating gives CASSPTGATEAFF. J is TRBJ1-1 and V is TRBV18, with 8 positions matching TRBD1. This CDR3 has 13 residues. The germline gives CDR1 KGHSH, CDR2 LQKENI. V lost 3 bases, J lost 4 bases, and 1 base stayed unmatched.

V and J are TRBV7-9 and TRBJ1-4, with D perhaps TRBD1 (5 bases). The CDR3 has 15 residues. Trimming removed 1 base from V and 1 base from J, with 7 bases in between. Germline lookup yields CDR1 SEHNR and CDR2 FQNEAQ (reference sequence). CDR3 sequence reads: CASSLVGETNEKLFF. The CDR3 region has the DNA TGTGCCAGCAGCTTAGTGGGGGAAACTAATGAAAAACTGTTTTTT.

This chain uses TRBV27 with TRBJ2-7; TRBD2 matches 8 bases. Germline trimming cut 5 bases from V and 2 bases from J; bases unmatched to any gene: 5. CDR1 is MNHEY, CDR2 SMNVEV, per germline (reference sequence). This CDR3 region has 14 residues. CDR3 protein: CASSPWTSPYEQYF. The CDR3 DNA follows: TGTGCCAGCAGTCCCTGGACTAGCCCCTACGAGCAGTACTTC.

This chain uses TRBV4-1 with TRBJ1-4; a possible D gene is TRBD1 (5 bases). V was cut by 1 base and J by 0 bases, with 15 bases left in between. The CDR3 is 18 amino acids. Germline V CDR1 and CDR2: MGHRA, YSYEKL. Here the CDR3 DNA reads TGCGCCAGCAGCCAAGGGGGGGACCGTAAAACAACTAATGAAAAACTGTTTTTT. Amino acid sequence: CASSQGGDRKTTNEKLFF.

This clone showed up just once. V is TRBV6-4 and J is TRBJ2-7; 7 positions match TRBD2. Germline V CDR1 and CDR2: MRHNA, SNTAGT. The V segment lost 4 bases and the J segment 0 bases; nucleotides outside the gene matches: 21. CDR3 length equals 20 residues. DNA of the CDR3: TGTGCCAGCAGTGGTCTTAAGAGGGGTTGTCGGCGGGAGCACTCCTACGAGCAGTACTTC. Protein: CASSGLKRGCRREHSYEQYF.

The chain is built from TRBV7-2 and TRBJ2-1, with D hard to call. Germline V gene sequence: CDR1 SGHTA, CDR2 FQGNSA. This CDR3 region has 11 residues. V lost 5 bases, J lost 6 bases, and 5 bases lay in between. The CDR3 loop reads CASSGVNEQFF. The CDR3, as DNA: TGTGCCAGCAGCGGGGTCAATGAGCAGTTCTTC.

This chain joins TRBV5-5 and TRBJ2-3, with TRBD2 matching over 7 bases. Germline CDR1 reads SGHKS; CDR2 reads YYEKEE (reference sequence). V was pared by 6 bases and J by 5 bases, with 6 bases of the junction left unmatched. The CDR3 extends over 13 amino acids. CDR3 bases: TGTGCCAGCAACACGGGAGGCGTAGATACGCAGTATTTT. Protein product: CASNTGGVDTQYF.

This clone was counted once. Written as DNA, the CDR3 is TGTGCCAGCATTAGCGGGGGAAATTTTGCAGATACGCAGTATTTT. Protein: CASISGGNFADTQYF. The chain carries TRBV6-6 and TRBJ2-3; TRBD2 matches 9 bases. The CDR3 runs to 15 residues. Unmatched junction bases numbered 9, after V lost 7 bases and J lost 4 bases. Germline assignment: CDR1 MNHNY and CDR2 SVGAGI (reference sequence).

This chain uses TRBV5-1 with TRBJ2-7, with D uncertain. CDR3 length: 15 residues. Trimming removed 1 base from V and 6 bases from J, with 17 bases in between. Germline CDR1 reads SGHRS; CDR2 reads YFSETQ. CDR3 nucleotides: TGCGCCAGCAGCTTGATTCCTCAGAGTGCGAGCGAGCAGTACTTC. Residues: CASSLIPQSASEQYF. Together with reference TRBV5-1 and TRBJ2-7, the CDR3 gives the full variable domain: KAGVTQTPRYLIKTRGQQVTLSCSPISGHRSVSWYQQTPGQGLQFLFEYFSETQRNKGNFPGRFSGRQFSNSRSEMNVSTLELGDSALYLCASSLIPQSASEQYFGPGTRLTVT.